The rows below give T cell receptor beta chains drawn from one sample of a study of T cells after yellow fever vaccination. MiXCR was run by TCRdb on the 5' RACE reads, yielding one entry per CDR3 protein. The data contain 550,000 or so distinct CDR3 sequences, approximately 21% of them singletons. The sample in question was PBMCs, obtained 15 days after the yellow fever booster vaccination. These receptors were obtained from a man aged 25 to 45 who received the YFV17D yellow fever vaccine. CDR3s include the opening cysteine and the closing phenylalanine or tryptophan. The order of the fields is D gene, clone size, J gene, V gene, CDR3 DNA, CDR3 protein. A D gene is named only where the DNA matches it firmly. Clone size is not always given. Where it is, it says once, few, many or a class for expanded clones.

-,-,TRBJ2-2,TRBV2,TGTGCCAGCAGCGGGGACAAAGCGAACACCGGGGAGCTGTTTTTT,CASSGDKANTGELFF
-,-,TRBJ2-3,TRBV7-8,TGTGCCAGCAGCTTAGCGCGCCAACAAGATACGCAGTATTTT,CASSLARQQDTQYF
-,few,TRBJ2-7,TRBV5-1,TGCGCCAGCAGCTTTGGCACTTTCTACGAGCAGTACTTC,CASSFGTFYEQYF
-,few,TRBJ2-1,TRBV12-3/TRBV12-4,TGTGCCAGCACAAAAGAAACGGACCAGTTCTTC,CASTKETDQFF
-,few,TRBJ2-3,TRBV15,TGTGCCACCAGCTCTGGGGGCCCAGATACGCAGTATTTT,CATSSGGPDTQYF
TRBD2,-,TRBJ2-1,TRBV5-1,TGCGCCAGCAGCTTAGAGCGGGGGGCCTACAATGAGCAGTTCTTC,CASSLERGAYNEQFF
TRBD1,-,TRBJ1-2,TRBV29-1,TGCAGCGTTGACGGGACAGGGCTCGGAGCTGGCTACACCTTC,CSVDGTGLGAGYTF
TRBD1,-,TRBJ2-2,TRBV10-3,TGTGCCACTCGGGGGGACAGGGGTTGGACCGGGGAGCTGTTTTTT,CATRGDRGWTGELFF
TRBD2,-,TRBJ2-7,TRBV7-9,TGTGCCAGCAGCTTACTAGCGGGAGGCGGGAGCTCCTACGAGCAGTACTTC,CASSLLAGGGSSYEQYF
-,-,TRBJ2-7,TRBV5-1,TGCGCCAGCAGCTTGGAAGGCAGGACCCCGACCTACGAGCAGTACTTC,CASSLEGRTPTYEQYF
-,once,TRBJ2-1,TRBV30,TGTGCCTGGAGTGTGTCAGGGGTCTCCTACAATGAGCAGTTCTTC,CAWSVSGVSYNEQFF
TRBD2,-,TRBJ2-1,TRBV7-8,TGTGCCAGCAGCTCCGGGACTAGCGATTACAATGAGCAGTTCTTC,CASSSGTSDYNEQFF
-,-,TRBJ1-2,TRBV20-1,TGCAGTGCCCCGGGGGGCGGATTAGACACCTTC,CSAPGGGLDTF
TRBD2,few,TRBJ2-5,TRBV20-1,TGCAGTGCTAGAGCGCGGACTAGCGGGATGAGTCAAGAGACCCAGTACTTC,CSARARTSGMSQETQYF
-,few,TRBJ1-2,TRBV6-5,TGTGCCAGCACTGCCGGGTCCTATGGCTACACCTTC,CASTAGSYGYTF
TRBD2,-,TRBJ2-7,TRBV6-5,TGTGCCAGCAGTTACCGCGAGCGGGGGCCCTACGAGCAGTACTTC,CASSYRERGPYEQYF
-,-,TRBJ2-2,TRBV7-9,TGTGCCAGCAACATTAAATCCCCAGGGAACACCGGGGAGCTGTTTTTT,CASNIKSPGNTGELFF
TRBD1,-,TRBJ2-7,TRBV23-1,TGCGCCAGCAGTCAATCGTGGGACAGGGGGACCTACGAGCAGTACTTC,CASSQSWDRGTYEQYF
-,-,TRBJ2-1,TRBV7-3,TGTGCCAGCAGCCGGACTTCCCCGGATGAGCAGTTCTTC,CASSRTSPDEQFF
-,few,TRBJ2-3,TRBV9,TGTGCCAGCAGCGCGAGCGGATTTTACACAGATACGCAGTATTTT,CASSASGFYTDTQYF
TRBD2,-,TRBJ2-1,TRBV10-2,TGCGCCAGCAGTCTAGCGGGAGGTGTAAATGAGCAGTTATTC,CASSLAGGVNEQLF
-,few,TRBJ1-1,TRBV15,TGTGCCACCAGCAGGCCGGCTGGGGGTACTGAAGCTTTCTTT,CATSRPAGGTEAFF
TRBD2,few,TRBJ2-1,TRBV9,TGTGCCAGCAGCGACCTCTGGGGCGGGGGTTGGGGTGAGCAGTTCTTC,CASSDLWGGGWGEQFF
TRBD2,few,TRBJ2-1,TRBV4-3,TGCGCCAGCAGCCAAGATCGTGGCTCGGGGGGAATAGATGAGCAGTTCTTC,CASSQDRGSGGIDEQFF
-,few,TRBJ1-6,TRBV30,TGTGCCTGGAGTGACAGTTCCCCACCCCTCCACTTT,CAWSDSSPPLHF
-,-,TRBJ2-1,TRBV6-5,TGTGCCAGCAGTTACTCTGGGGCTAGAACGAATGAGCAGTTCTTC,CASSYSGARTNEQFF
-,many,TRBJ2-7,TRBV7-9,TGTGCCAGCAGCTTAGAACAGGGATCCTACGAGCAGTACTTC,CASSLEQGSYEQYF
TRBD1,few,TRBJ2-3,TRBV15,TGTGCCACCGGCCGGGACAGGGGCACAGATACGCAGTATTTT,CATGRDRGTDTQYF
TRBD1,few,TRBJ1-4,TRBV5-5,TGTGCCAGCAGCTTGGATCTTCCACAGGGGGAAAAACTGTTTTTT,CASSLDLPQGEKLFF
TRBD2,-,TRBJ2-3,TRBV7-8,TGTGCCAGCAGCCAGCGGCGGGGGGGGCTCACAGATACGCAGTATTTT,CASSQRRGGLTDTQYF
-,few,TRBJ1-1,TRBV9,TGTGCCAGCAGCGTGGCGGTGACGAACACTGAAGCTTTCTTT,CASSVAVTNTEAFF
-,-,TRBJ1-5,TRBV19,TGTGCCAGTAGCCGCGCGGGGGTAAGCGATCAGCCCCAGCATTTT,CASSRAGVSDQPQHF
-,-,TRBJ2-3,TRBV18,TGTGCCAGCTCACCCCGACAGAGCACAGATACGCAGTATTTT,CASSPRQSTDTQYF
TRBD1,-,TRBJ1-6,TRBV6-2/TRBV6-3,TGTGCCAGCAGCACAACGGGACAGATTAATTCACCCCTCCACTTT,CASSTTGQINSPLHF
-,few,TRBJ2-5,TRBV7-7,TGTGCTAGCAGCTTAGAGGCCGGGGCCCAAGAGACCCAGTACTTC,CASSLEAGAQETQYF
-,-,TRBJ2-7,TRBV28,TGTGCCAGCTGCGTTCTCGGCTCCTACGAGCAGTACTTC,CASCVLGSYEQYF
-,-,TRBJ2-1,TRBV12-3/TRBV12-4,TGTGCCAGCACCCTGGGTGGGAGACCTAAGGGAAACAATGAGCAGTTCTTC,CASTLGGRPKGNNEQFF
-,few,TRBJ1-2,TRBV7-2,TGTGCCAGCAGCCCCTTTTGGGGCGGCAGTGGTGGCTACACCTTC,CASSPFWGGSGGYTF
-,-,TRBJ2-3,TRBV15,TGTGCCACCAGCAGTGGGACGCCAAGGGCAGATACGCAGTATTTT,CATSSGTPRADTQYF
TRBD2,few,TRBJ2-3,TRBV29-1,TGCAGCACCATAAGCGGGAGGGCCCAAGATACGCAGTATTTT,CSTISGRAQDTQYF
-,few,TRBJ2-1,TRBV7-2,TGTGCCAGCAGCTTAGCTAGCGAACTATACAATGAGCAGTTCTTC,CASSLASELYNEQFF